One T cell receptor beta chain is described in this entry. Residents of 24 US areas, aged about 18 to 95 years, made up the participants. Recovery among Cohort 3 donors was established by two negative PCRs, clearance, or symptom resolution. CDR3 length: 16 amino acids. J lost 3 bases, V lost 5 bases, and 9 bases had no gene match. Germline CDR1 and CDR2: SGHRS and YFSETQ. Generated by immunoSEQ multiplex PCR, the TCRdb table keeps only in-frame clones and is missing some. The sample shows 310,000 or so clones, 75% to 95% of them seen only once. The source of the sample is a study of blood T cell repertoires in COVID-19. Looking at the study overall: PBMCs, B-cell-depleted T cells, or T cells were the source of the cDNA or gDNA that made up the material.

The sequenced sample consisted of PBMCs or T cells enriched from blood (not recorded which). The chain uses TRBV5-1 and TRBJ2-2, with 8 bases aligning to TRBD2. The TCR sequence derives from a woman aged 25 to 39 who had recovered from COVID-19. The CDR3 reads CASSRETSGYTGELFF. DNA for the CDR3: TGCGCCAGCAGTCGAGAAACTAGCGGTTACACCGGGGAGCTGTTTTTT.